The subject of this entry is one T cell receptor (beta chain). Its cognate antigen is unknown. This sample was included in a study of T cell responses to AZD1222 COVID-19 vaccine. Study at large: Pooling covered second doses at about 4 or about 12 weeks. Study-level findings and limits: Only a handful of AZD1222 recipients, roughly 6 in all, had baseline seropositivity.

Produced via immunoSEQ multiplex PCR; TCRdb's table is partial and in-frame only. Of about 150,000 clones listed, around nine tenths are singletons. CDR3 length: 15 residues. The germline V gene encodes CDR1 MNHEY and CDR2 SVGAGI. Trimming cost V 6 bases and J 7 bases; bases outside gene matches: 9. This TCR was recovered from an adult in good health. The chain links TRBV6-5 to TRBJ1-6, with TRBD1 identical over 7 bases. Sequenced here: peripheral blood, sampled on day 0 of AZD1222 vaccination. The CDR3 nucleotides are TGTGCCAGCAGCCGACCTGGGACAGTGAATTCACCCCTCCACTTT. Its protein product is CASSRPGTVNSPLHF.